The rows below give T cell receptor beta chains drawn from one sample of a study of T-cell reconstitution after alpha-beta-depleted transplantation in children. TCRdb re-analysed the PCR reads in MiXCR, keeping a single row per CDR3 protein. The profile shows 450,000 to 600,000 distinct CDR3 sequences, less than 35% of them singletons. This material consisted of PBMCs from the stem cell graft donor, taken from the stem cell graft. The receptors were gathered from a human donor who donated a stem cell graft to a child with aplastic anemia. Both conserved end residues are part of each CDR3. D genes are given only for firm matches. Only part of the rows carry a size: once, few, many, or a class if the clone is expanded.

TRBJ2-5,.,TRBV5-1,.,CASSSLGEETQYF,TGCGCCAGCAGCTCCCTAGGGGAAGAGACCCAGTACTTC
TRBJ1-3,.,TRBV12-3/TRBV12-4,.,CASTDLMIMRNTIYF,TGTGCCAGCACCGATCTTATGATCATGAGAAACACCATATATTTT
TRBJ1-1,many,TRBV7-9,.,CASSPENTEAFF,TGTGCCAGCAGCCCTGAGAACACTGAAGCTTTCTTT
TRBJ2-7,.,TRBV29-1,TRBD2,CSVVAGNENEQYF,TGCAGCGTCGTAGCGGGAAATGAAAACGAGCAGTACTTC
TRBJ2-1,.,TRBV21-1,.,CASSKASSGSAYNEQFF,TGTGCCAGCAGCAAAGCGTCTAGCGGGAGCGCTTACAATGAGCAGTTCTTC
TRBJ2-4,few,TRBV28,TRBD2,CASRLAGTLAKNIQYF,TGTGCCAGCAGACTAGCGGGTACCCTAGCCAAAAACATTCAGTACTTC
TRBJ2-2,.,TRBV10-2,.,CASSERRSPGELFF,TGCGCCAGCAGTGAGAGGAGGTCCCCCGGGGAGCTGTTTTTT
TRBJ1-1,.,TRBV7-9,TRBD1,CASSLGTGGSAEAFF,TGTGCCAGCAGCTTAGGGACAGGGGGTTCTGCTGAAGCTTTCTTT
TRBJ2-1,few,TRBV19,.,CASSIVGYNEQFF,TGTGCCAGTAGTATAGTTGGCTACAATGAGCAGTTCTTC
TRBJ2-5,few,TRBV6-5,.,CASSYARSQDATQYF,TGTGCCAGCAGTTACGCGAGAAGTCAGGACGCGACCCAGTACTTC
TRBJ2-5,.,TRBV12-3/TRBV12-4,.,CASSFRTAGETQYF,TGTGCCAGCAGTTTTAGGACGGCAGGGGAGACCCAGTACTTC
TRBJ2-3,few,TRBV12-3/TRBV12-4,.,CASSSLTTDTQYF,TGTGCCAGCAGTTCCCTCACCACAGATACGCAGTATTTT
TRBJ2-1,.,TRBV19,.,CASSIGGVRNEQFF,TGTGCCAGTAGTATTGGGGGAGTCAGGAATGAGCAGTTCTTC
TRBJ2-1,few,TRBV4-2,.,CASSQDHQNSNEQFF,TGTGCCAGCAGCCAAGATCACCAGAATTCTAATGAGCAGTTCTTC
TRBJ1-1,.,TRBV6-5,TRBD1,CASSLRTGVGTEAFF,TGTGCCAGCAGTTTGAGGACAGGGGTCGGGACTGAAGCTTTCTTT
TRBJ1-5,.,TRBV10-2,TRBD1,CASSEPDRGSNQPQHF,TGCGCCAGCAGTGAGCCGGACAGGGGAAGCAATCAGCCCCAGCATTTT
TRBJ2-7,.,TRBV5-1,TRBD1,CASSLFGSTGSDEQYF,TGCGCCAGCAGCTTGTTCGGGTCGACAGGGTCCGACGAGCAGTACTTC
TRBJ1-4,few,TRBV13,.,CASSLAGRGNEKLFF,TGTGCCAGCAGCTTAGCCGGAAGGGGGAATGAAAAACTGTTTTTT
TRBJ2-3,.,TRBV6-5,.,CASSYFPSVGGDTQYF,TGTGCCAGCAGTTACTTCCCTAGCGTAGGTGGAGATACGCAGTATTTT
TRBJ2-2,.,TRBV29-1,TRBD1,CSVGGQRNTGELFF,TGCAGCGTTGGGGGACAGCGGAACACCGGGGAGCTGTTTTTT
TRBJ2-1,.,TRBV28,TRBD1,CASSPSGTGPNEQFF,TGTGCCAGCAGTCCCTCCGGGACAGGGCCCAATGAGCAGTTCTTC
TRBJ2-3,few,TRBV27,TRBD2,CASSPLGLAGGPQYF,TGTGCCAGCAGTCCGCTGGGGCTAGCGGGAGGGCCCCAGTATTTT
TRBJ2-1,.,TRBV5-1,TRBD2,CASSFGLAGMTEQFF,TGCGCCAGCAGCTTCGGCCTAGCGGGTATGACGGAGCAGTTCTTC
TRBJ2-5,.,TRBV29-1,TRBD1,CSVDGPGDRYQETQYF,TGCAGCGTTGACGGCCCCGGGGACAGGTACCAAGAGACCCAGTACTTC
TRBJ2-2,few,TRBV5-6,.,CASSIFTGSNTGELFF,TGTGCCAGCAGCATCTTTACGGGATCGAACACCGGGGAGCTGTTTTTT
TRBJ2-5,few,TRBV9,TRBD2,CASSVGAGVLAETQYF,TGTGCCAGCAGCGTAGGGGCGGGAGTCTTAGCGGAGACCCAGTACTTC
TRBJ2-5,.,TRBV5-1,.,CASSLVMRSTETQYF,TGCGCCAGCAGCTTGGTAATGCGCTCAACAGAGACCCAGTACTTC
TRBJ2-1,.,TRBV6-2/TRBV6-3,TRBD2,CASRNSGMGGNEQFF,TGTGCCAGCAGGAATAGCGGGATGGGTGGAAATGAGCAGTTCTTC
TRBJ2-1,few,TRBV4-3,TRBD2,CASSQLAGGPNEQFF,TGCGCCAGCAGCCAACTAGCGGGAGGGCCCAATGAGCAGTTCTTC
TRBJ1-1,few,TRBV27,.,CASSPPSGSTEAFF,TGTGCCAGCAGTCCCCCGAGCGGAAGCACTGAAGCTTTCTTT
TRBJ2-1,.,TRBV5-1,TRBD1,CASSLADRPEQFF,TGCGCCAGCAGCTTGGCGGACAGGCCCGAGCAGTTCTTC
TRBJ1-5,.,TRBV30,.,CAWSKTGNQPQHF,TGTGCCTGGAGTAAAACAGGGAATCAGCCCCAGCATTTT
TRBJ2-7,.,TRBV7-2,.,CASSLAGQAWEQYF,TGTGCCAGCAGCTTAGCGGGGCAGGCGTGGGAGCAGTACTTC
TRBJ1-1,.,TRBV10-1,TRBD1,CASSETGGTEAFF,TGCGCCAGCAGTGAGACAGGGGGCACTGAAGCTTTCTTT
TRBJ1-1,few,TRBV7-9,TRBD1,CASSLDERGLAEAFF,TGTGCCAGCAGCTTAGACGAGAGGGGGCTCGCTGAAGCTTTCTTT
TRBJ2-3,.,TRBV12-3/TRBV12-4,.,CASTFPGQRLTDTQYF,TGTGCCAGCACTTTTCCGGGACAAAGACTCACAGATACGCAGTATTTT
TRBJ1-2,.,TRBV28,.,CASRAGTLLYGYTF,TGTGCCAGCAGGGCCGGGACACTCCTCTATGGCTACACCTTC
TRBJ1-1,.,TRBV6-5,.,CASSYVPDTEAFF,TGTGCCAGCAGTTACGTTCCTGACACTGAAGCTTTCTTT
TRBJ1-5,.,TRBV20-1,.,CSAMPTDSNQPQHF,TGCAGTGCAATGCCGACGGATAGCAATCAGCCCCAGCATTTT
TRBJ2-7,.,TRBV12-3/TRBV12-4,.,CASSFGGPSISYEQYF,TGTGCCAGCAGTTTTGGGGGGCCGTCCATATCCTACGAGCAGTACTTC
TRBJ2-6,.,TRBV15,.,CATSTGNSGANGLTF,TGTGCCACCAGCACAGGTAACTCTGGGGCCAACGGCCTGACTTTC
TRBJ2-1,few,TRBV28,.,CASSLHPGLENYNEQFF,TGTGCCAGCAGTCTCCATCCGGGACTGGAAAACTACAATGAGCAGTTCTTC
TRBJ2-5,few,TRBV27,.,CASSSHGAETQYF,TGTGCCAGCAGTAGCCACGGGGCCGAGACCCAGTACTTC
TRBJ1-6,.,TRBV25-1,.,CASSNTGAYNSPLHF,TGTGCCAGCAGTAACACAGGAGCCTATAATTCACCCCTCCACTTT
TRBJ1-1,few,TRBV12-3/TRBV12-4,.,CASKPLGGTEAFF,TGTGCCAGCAAACCCTTGGGGGGGACTGAAGCTTTCTTT
TRBJ1-5,once,TRBV4-3,.,CASSQDTYLNQPQHF,TGCGCCAGCAGCCAAGATACTTATCTCAATCAGCCCCAGCATTTT
TRBJ2-1,few,TRBV6-5,.,CASSYSGYEQFF,TGTGCCAGCAGTTACTCCGGATATGAGCAGTTCTTC
TRBJ2-1,.,TRBV5-1,TRBD2,CASSPGLAGDFRAYNEQFF,TGCGCCAGCAGCCCGGGACTAGCGGGAGACTTTAGGGCCTACAATGAGCAGTTCTTC
TRBJ2-4,.,TRBV7-9,.,CASSLGHYTYF,TGTGCCAGCAGCTTGGGCCACTATACGTACTTC
TRBJ2-3,.,TRBV7-2,.,CASSPIGDYTDTQYF,TGTGCCAGCAGCCCCATAGGCGATTACACAGATACGCAGTATTTT
TRBJ1-6,.,TRBV28,.,CASSFLQYNSPLHF,TGTGCCAGCAGTTTCCTCCAGTATAATTCACCCCTCCACTTT
TRBJ1-1,.,TRBV29-1,TRBD1,CSVVGQDWGEAFF,TGCAGCGTGGTCGGACAGGACTGGGGTGAAGCTTTCTTT
TRBJ2-1,.,TRBV9,TRBD1,CASSLLPGQGHNEQFF,TGTGCCAGCAGTCTTCTTCCGGGACAGGGGCACAATGAGCAGTTCTTC